This TCR beta chain derives from a study of PD-1 blockade in classical Hodgkin lymphoma. Whole-study context: Every 2 weeks, patients had 3 mg/kg nivolumab intravenously.

Overall study results and limits: Patients excluded were those beginning nivolumab under 1 year after ASCT. In CD4+ cells, TCR diversity went up significantly by C4D1, but in CD8+ cells it did not. Complete responders' baseline diversity resembled that of newly diagnosed patients.

The data were produced by immunoSEQ multiplex PCR, yet TCRdb's version contains in-frame clones alone and is incomplete. The sample lists 100,000 or so clones, roughly nine tenths seen once, with under 3% in the top ten. Trimming took 5 bases from V and 7 from J; bases not matched to a gene: 6. Germline assignment: CDR1 SGHNT and CDR2 YENEEA. The CDR3 loop spans 14 amino acids. As concerns this clone: Its specificity is unknown.

Time point here: cycle 4 day 1 (C4D1), after 6 weeks of nivolumab. Brentuximab vedotin exposure varied, and every patient relapsed after autologous stem cell transplantation. This rearrangement joins TRBV11-3 to TRBJ2-1, with 9 bases matching TRBD1. This sequence was found in a human donor with classical Hodgkin lymphoma. The sample in question was peripheral blood mononuclear cells (PBMCs), obtained before the fourth cycle of nivolumab. The CDR3 reads CASSRWDRANEQFF. In nucleotides, the CDR3 is TGTGCCAGCAGCCGATGGGACAGGGCTAATGAGCAGTTCTTC. Looking up the rest from reference TRBV11-3 and TRBJ2-1 gives the full variable domain: EAGVVQSPRYKIIEKKQPVAFWCNPISGHNTLYWYLQNLGQGPELLIRYENEEAVDDSQLPKDRFSAERLKGVDSTLKIQPAELGDSAVYLCASSRWDRANEQFFGPGTRLTVL.